The T cell receptor (beta chain) described here comes from a study of identical twins. The ends were cut back, 5 bases at V and 4 bases at J, with 10 bases in the middle. Per the germline V gene, CDR1 is SGHRS and CDR2 is YFSETQ. CDR3 length equals 14 residues. Details on this clonotype: The antigen is not known.

Study observations and caveats: The study reached conclusions through statistical analysis that was cross-sectional, not following the same donors.

Each CDR3 protein is one row after TCRdb ran MiXCR on the 5' RACE reads. The sample has 410,000 or so distinct CDR3 sequences, about a fifth seen once. The source is a man aged 50 or older in good health. The sequenced sample consisted of naive T cells sorted from blood. The J gene is TRBJ2-6, the V gene TRBV5-1; perhaps TRBD1 as D (5 bases). The CDR3 bases are TGCGCCAGCAGAGGGGCGAGGGGGGCCAACGTCCTGACTTTC. Translation: CASRGARGANVLTF. Full variable domain (remainder filled in from reference TRBV5-1 and TRBJ2-6): KAGVTQTPRYLIKTRGQQVTLSCSPISGHRSVSWYQQTPGQGLQFLFEYFSETQRNKGNFPGRFSGRQFSNSRSEMNVSTLELGDSALYLCASRGARGANVLTFGAGSRLTVL.